The sequence of this T cell receptor (beta chain) was determined in a study of technical replicates of blood from a handful of donors. Measured with immunoSEQ multiplex PCR; TCRdb has only the in-frame clones, and not every one. The data show roughly 80,000 clones, around 94% seen once. The length of the CDR3 is 15 residues. Per the germline V gene, CDR1 is SGHRS and CDR2 is YFSETQ. V lost 0 bases, J lost 3 bases, and 13 bases lay in between. The TCR sequence derives from a human donor in good health. The sequencing sample was made of T cells isolated from PBMCs. This chain links TRBV5-1 with TRBJ2-7; TRBD2 might be the D (6 bases). The CDR3 loop reads CASSLEEAGGYEQYF. For the CDR3, the DNA is TGCGCCAGCAGCTTGGAAGAGGCCGGGGGCTACGAGCAGTACTTC.